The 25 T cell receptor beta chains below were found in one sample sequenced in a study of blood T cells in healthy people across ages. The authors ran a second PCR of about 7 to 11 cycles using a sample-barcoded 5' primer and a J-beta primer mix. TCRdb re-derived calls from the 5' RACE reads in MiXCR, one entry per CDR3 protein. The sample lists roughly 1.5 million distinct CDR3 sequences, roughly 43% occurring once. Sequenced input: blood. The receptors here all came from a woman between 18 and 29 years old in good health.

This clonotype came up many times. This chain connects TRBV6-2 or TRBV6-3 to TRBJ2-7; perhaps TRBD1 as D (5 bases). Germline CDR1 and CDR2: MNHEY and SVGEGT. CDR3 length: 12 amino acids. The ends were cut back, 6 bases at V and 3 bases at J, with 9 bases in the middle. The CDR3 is CASRSQGYEQYF. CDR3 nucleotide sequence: TGTGCCAGCAGATCTCAGGGCTACGAGCAGTACTTC.

The CDR3 DNA is TGCGCCAGCAGGGCAGGGGCCAGGGAGCCCCAGCATTTT. Protein sequence: CASRAGAREPQHF. The V gene is TRBV5-1, the J gene TRBJ1-5; tentatively, D is TRBD1 (6 bases). Trimming pared 5 bases from V and 8 bases from J, leaving 14 bases between. This CDR3 is 13 amino acids long. CDR1 is SGHRS, CDR2 YFSETQ, per germline.

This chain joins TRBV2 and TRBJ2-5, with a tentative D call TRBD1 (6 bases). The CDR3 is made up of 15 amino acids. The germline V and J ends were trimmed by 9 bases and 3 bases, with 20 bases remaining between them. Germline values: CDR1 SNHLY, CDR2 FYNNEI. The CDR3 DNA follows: TGTGCCAGTAGTCCCCCAGGGGCTAAGGAAGAGACCCAGTACTTC. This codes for CASSPPGAKEETQYF.

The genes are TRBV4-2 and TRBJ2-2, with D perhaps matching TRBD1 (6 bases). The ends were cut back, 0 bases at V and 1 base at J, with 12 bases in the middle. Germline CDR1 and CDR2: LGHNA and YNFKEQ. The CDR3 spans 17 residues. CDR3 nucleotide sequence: TGTGCCAGCAGCCAAGATCTGAAGGGGGAGAACACCGGGGAGCTGTTTTTT. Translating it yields CASSQDLKGENTGELFF.

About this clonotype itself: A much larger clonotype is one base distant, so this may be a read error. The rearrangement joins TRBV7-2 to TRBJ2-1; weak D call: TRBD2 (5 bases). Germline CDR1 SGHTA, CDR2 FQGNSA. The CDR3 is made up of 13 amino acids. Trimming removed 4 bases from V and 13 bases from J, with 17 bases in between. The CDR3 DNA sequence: TGTGCCAGCAGCTATCGCCAACTAGAGACCCAGTTCTTC. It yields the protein CASSYRQLETQFF.

The CDR3 region is CASSRKAGDYGYTF. CDR3 coding DNA: TGTGCCAGCAGCCGAAAAGCCGGGGACTATGGCTACACCTTC. The chain combines TRBV7-2 with TRBJ1-2; D call uncertain. Per the germline V gene, CDR1 is SGHTA and CDR2 is FQGNSA. The V and J ends lost 5 bases and 3 bases respectively, with 13 bases between them. The CDR3 has 14 amino acids.

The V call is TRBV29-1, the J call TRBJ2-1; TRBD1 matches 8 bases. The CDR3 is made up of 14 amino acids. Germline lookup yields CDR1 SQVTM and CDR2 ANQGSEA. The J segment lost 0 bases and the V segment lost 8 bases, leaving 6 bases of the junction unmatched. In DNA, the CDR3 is TGCAGCTCGCGGACAGGGAGCTCCTACAATGAGCAGTTCTTC. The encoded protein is CSSRTGSSYNEQFF.

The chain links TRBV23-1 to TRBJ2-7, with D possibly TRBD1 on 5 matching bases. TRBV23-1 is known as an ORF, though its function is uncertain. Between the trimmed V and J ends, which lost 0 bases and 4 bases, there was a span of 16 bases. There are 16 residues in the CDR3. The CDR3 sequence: CASSQSYRKIQYEQYF. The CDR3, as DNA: TGCGCCAGCAGTCAATCGTACAGGAAAATACAGTACGAGCAGTACTTC.

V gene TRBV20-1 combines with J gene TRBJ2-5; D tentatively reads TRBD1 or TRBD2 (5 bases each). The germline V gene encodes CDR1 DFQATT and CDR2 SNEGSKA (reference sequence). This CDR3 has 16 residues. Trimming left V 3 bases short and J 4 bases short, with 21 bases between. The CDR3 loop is CSASSLYEGIRETQYF. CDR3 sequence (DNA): TGCAGTGCTAGTTCTCTTTATGAGGGGATTCGAGAGACCCAGTACTTC.

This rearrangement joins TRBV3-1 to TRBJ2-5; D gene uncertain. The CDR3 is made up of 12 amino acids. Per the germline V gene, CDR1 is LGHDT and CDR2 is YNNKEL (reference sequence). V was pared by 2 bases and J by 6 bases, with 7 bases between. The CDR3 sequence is CASSQIGKTQYF. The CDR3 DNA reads TGTGCCAGCAGCCAAATTGGAAAGACCCAGTACTTC.

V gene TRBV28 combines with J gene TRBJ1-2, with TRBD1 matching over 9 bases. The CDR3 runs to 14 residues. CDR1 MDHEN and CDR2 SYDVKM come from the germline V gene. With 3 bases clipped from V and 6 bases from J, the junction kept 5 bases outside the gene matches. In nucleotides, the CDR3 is TGTGCCAGCAGTTTTCCACAGGGGGCAGATGGCTACACCTTC. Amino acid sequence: CASSFPQGADGYTF.

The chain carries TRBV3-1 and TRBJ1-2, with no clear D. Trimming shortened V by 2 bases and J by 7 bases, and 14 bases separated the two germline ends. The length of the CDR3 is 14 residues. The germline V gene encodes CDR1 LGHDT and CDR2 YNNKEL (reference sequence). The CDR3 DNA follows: TGTGCCAGCAGCCAAATAGGAAATCCCCGTGGCTACACCTTC. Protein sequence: CASSQIGNPRGYTF.

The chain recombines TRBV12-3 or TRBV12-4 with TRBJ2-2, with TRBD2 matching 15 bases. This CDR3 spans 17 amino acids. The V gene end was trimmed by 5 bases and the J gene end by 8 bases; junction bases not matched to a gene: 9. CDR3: CASSPGLAGGPEGELFF. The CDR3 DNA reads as TGTGCCAGCAGTCCGGGACTAGCGGGAGGCCCTGAAGGGGAGCTGTTTTTT.

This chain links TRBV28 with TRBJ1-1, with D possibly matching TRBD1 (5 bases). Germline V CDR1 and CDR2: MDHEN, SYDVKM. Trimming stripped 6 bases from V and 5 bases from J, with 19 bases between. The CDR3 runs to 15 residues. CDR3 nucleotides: TGTGCCAGCAGGCCACTCCAGGGTGGCGGGACTGAAGCTTTCTTT. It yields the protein CASRPLQGGGTEAFF. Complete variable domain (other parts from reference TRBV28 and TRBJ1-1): DVKVTQSSRYLVKRTGEKVFLECVQDMDHENMFWYRQDPGLGLRLIYFSYDVKMKEKGDIPEGYSVSREKKERFSLILESASTNQTSMYLCASRPLQGGGTEAFFGQGTRLTVV.

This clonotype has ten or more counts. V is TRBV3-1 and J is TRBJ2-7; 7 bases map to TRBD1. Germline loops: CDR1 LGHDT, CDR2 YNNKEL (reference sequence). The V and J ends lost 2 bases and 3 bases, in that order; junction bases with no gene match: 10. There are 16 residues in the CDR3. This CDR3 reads CASSQPPTGFGYEQYF. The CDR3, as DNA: TGTGCCAGCAGCCAACCTCCGACAGGGTTTGGCTACGAGCAGTACTTC.

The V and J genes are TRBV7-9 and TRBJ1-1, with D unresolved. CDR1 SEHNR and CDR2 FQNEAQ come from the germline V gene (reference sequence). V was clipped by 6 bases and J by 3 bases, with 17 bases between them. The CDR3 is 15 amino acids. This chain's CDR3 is CASRRHNREDTEAFF. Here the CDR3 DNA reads TGTGCCAGCAGACGACACAACCGGGAAGACACTGAAGCTTTCTTT.

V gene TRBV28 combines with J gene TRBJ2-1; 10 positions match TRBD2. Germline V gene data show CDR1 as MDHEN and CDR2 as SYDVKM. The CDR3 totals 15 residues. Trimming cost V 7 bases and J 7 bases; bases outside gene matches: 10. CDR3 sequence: CASTSLAGVKNEQFF. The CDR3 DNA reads TGTGCCAGCACCAGCCTAGCGGGGGTAAAAAATGAGCAGTTCTTC.

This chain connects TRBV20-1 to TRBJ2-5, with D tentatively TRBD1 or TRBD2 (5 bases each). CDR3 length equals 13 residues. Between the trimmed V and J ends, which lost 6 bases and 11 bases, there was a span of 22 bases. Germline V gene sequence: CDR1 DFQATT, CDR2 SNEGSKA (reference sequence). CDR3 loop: CSAQTRGYNEQYF. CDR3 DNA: TGCAGTGCCCAAACTAGGGGCTACAATGAGCAGTACTTC.

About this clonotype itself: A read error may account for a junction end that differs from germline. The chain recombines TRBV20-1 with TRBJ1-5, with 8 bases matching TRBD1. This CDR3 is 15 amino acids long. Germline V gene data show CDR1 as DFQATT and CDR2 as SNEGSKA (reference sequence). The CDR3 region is CSTSSDRGSDQPQHF. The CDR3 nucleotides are TGCAGTACTAGTTCCGACAGGGGTTCTGATCAGCCCCAGCATTTT.

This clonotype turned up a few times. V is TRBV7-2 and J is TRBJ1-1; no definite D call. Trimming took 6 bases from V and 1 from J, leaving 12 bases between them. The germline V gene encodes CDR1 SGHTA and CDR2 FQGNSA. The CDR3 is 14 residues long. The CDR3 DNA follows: TGTGCCAGCAGTCCGGTGACCTCGAACACTGAAGCTTTCTTT. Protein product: CASSPVTSNTEAFF.

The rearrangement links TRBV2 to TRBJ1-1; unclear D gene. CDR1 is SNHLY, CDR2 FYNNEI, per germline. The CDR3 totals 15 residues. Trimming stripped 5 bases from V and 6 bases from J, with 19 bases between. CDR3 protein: CASSQEEGRGSEAFF. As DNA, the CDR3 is TGTGCCAGCAGTCAGGAGGAGGGCCGAGGCTCTGAAGCTTTCTTT.

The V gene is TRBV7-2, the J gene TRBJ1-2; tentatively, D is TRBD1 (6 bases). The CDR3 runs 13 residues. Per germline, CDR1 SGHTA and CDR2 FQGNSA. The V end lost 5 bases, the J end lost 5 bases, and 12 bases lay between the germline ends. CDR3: CASSRTEGYGYTF. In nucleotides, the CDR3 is TGTGCCAGCAGCCGGACAGAGGGATATGGCTACACCTTC.

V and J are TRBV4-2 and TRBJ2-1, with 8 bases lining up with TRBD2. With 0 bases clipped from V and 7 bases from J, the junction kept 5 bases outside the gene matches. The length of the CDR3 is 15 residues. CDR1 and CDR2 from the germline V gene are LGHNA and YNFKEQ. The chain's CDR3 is CASSQEAGEANEQFF. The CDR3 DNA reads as TGTGCCAGCAGCCAAGAAGCGGGAGAGGCGAATGAGCAGTTCTTC.

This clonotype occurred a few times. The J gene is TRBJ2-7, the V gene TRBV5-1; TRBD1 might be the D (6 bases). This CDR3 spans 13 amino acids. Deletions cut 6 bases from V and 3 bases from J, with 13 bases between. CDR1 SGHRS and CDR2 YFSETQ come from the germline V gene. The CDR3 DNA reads TGCGCCAGCAACCCCGGACAGCACTACGAGCAGTACTTC. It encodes CASNPGQHYEQYF.

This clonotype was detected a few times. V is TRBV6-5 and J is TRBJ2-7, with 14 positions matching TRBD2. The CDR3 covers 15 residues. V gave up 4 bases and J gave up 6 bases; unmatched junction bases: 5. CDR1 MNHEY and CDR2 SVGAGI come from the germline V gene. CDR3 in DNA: TGTGCCAGCAGTTCCATGACTAGCGGGAGGGCCGAGCAGTACTTC. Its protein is CASSSMTSGRAEQYF.